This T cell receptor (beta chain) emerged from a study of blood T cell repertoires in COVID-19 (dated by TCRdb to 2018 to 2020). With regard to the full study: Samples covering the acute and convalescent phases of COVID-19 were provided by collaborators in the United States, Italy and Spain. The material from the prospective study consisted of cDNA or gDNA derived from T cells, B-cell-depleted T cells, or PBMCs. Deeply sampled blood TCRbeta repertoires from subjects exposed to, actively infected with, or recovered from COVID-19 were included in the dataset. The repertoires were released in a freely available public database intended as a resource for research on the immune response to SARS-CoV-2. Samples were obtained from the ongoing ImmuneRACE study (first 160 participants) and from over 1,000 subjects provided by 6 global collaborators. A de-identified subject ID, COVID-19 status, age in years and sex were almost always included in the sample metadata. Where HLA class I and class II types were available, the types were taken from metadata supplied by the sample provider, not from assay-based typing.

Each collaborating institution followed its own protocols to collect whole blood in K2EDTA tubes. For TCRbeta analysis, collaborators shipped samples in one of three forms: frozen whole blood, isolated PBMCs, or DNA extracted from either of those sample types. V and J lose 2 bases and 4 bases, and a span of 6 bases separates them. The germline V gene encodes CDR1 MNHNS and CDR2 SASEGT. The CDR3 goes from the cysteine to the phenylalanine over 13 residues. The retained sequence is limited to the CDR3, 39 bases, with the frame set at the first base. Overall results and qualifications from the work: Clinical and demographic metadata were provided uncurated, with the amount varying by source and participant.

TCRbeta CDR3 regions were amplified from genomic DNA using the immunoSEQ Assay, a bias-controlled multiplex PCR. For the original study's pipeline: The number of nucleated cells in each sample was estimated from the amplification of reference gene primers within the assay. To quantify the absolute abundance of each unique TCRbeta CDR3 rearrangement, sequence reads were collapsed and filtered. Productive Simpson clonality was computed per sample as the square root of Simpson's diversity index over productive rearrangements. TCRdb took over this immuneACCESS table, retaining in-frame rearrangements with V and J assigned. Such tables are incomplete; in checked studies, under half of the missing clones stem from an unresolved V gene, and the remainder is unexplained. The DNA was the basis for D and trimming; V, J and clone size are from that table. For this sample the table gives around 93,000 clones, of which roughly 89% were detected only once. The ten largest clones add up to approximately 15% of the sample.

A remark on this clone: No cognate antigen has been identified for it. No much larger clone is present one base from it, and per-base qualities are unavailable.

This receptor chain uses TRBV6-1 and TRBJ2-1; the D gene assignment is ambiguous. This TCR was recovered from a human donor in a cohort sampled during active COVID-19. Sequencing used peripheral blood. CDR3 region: CASSEHRYNEQFF. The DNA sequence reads TGTGCCAGCAGTGAACACAGATACAATGAGCAGTTCTTC.